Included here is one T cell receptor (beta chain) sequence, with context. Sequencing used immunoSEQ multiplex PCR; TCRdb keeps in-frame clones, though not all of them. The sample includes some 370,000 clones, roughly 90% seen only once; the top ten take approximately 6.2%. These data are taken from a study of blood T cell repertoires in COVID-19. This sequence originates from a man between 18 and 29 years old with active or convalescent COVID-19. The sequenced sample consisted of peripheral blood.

The chain's CDR3 is CASSESGQGPTSDEQFF. The CDR3 coding sequence is TGTGCCAGCAGTGAAAGCGGACAGGGTCCCACTTCAGATGAGCAGTTCTTC. The J gene is TRBJ2-1, the V gene TRBV6-1; 8 bases line up with TRBD1. Germline CDR1 is MNHNS and CDR2 is SASEGT. V gave up 2 bases and J gave up 8 bases; unmatched junction bases: 14. The CDR3 is 17 residues long.